The entry below gives a single TCR beta chain sequence along with its context. Its antigen is unidentified. The data belong to a study of PD-1 blockade in mismatch repair-deficient tumors. Germline CDR1 and CDR2: SGDLS and YYNGEE. The ends were cut back, 0 bases at V and 6 bases at J, with 16 bases in the middle. There are 15 residues in the CDR3. TCRdb's copy holds only in-frame clones and misses some; the assay was immunoSEQ multiplex PCR. The data contain 120,000 or so clones, around 86% of them singletons. PCR or immunohistochemistry showed mismatch repair deficiency in every enrolled patient. Regarding the study as a whole: Rapid post-treatment expansion, then contraction, generally preceding radiologic response, marked tumor-resident clones.

This TCR was recovered from an adult with mismatch repair-deficient cancer. The specimen comprised peripheral blood, sampled 44 weeks after starting pembrolizumab. This chain connects TRBV9 to TRBJ2-7, with a possible D match to TRBD1 (6 bases). This CDR3 reads CASSVAAGDLFEQYF. The CDR3 bases are TGTGCCAGCAGCGTAGCGGCAGGGGATCTTTTCGAGCAGTACTTC.